The entry below gives a single T cell receptor (beta chain) sequence along with its context. Its antigen is undetermined. Among the donors, all were healthy bone marrow donors. While unrecorded immune exposures were likely, the donors were nominally healthy when sampled. Looked up from germline, CDR1 is GTSNPN and CDR2 is SVGIG (reference sequence). V lost 4 bases, J lost 4 bases, and 16 bases lay in between. This CDR3 has 14 residues. The data originate from a study of cytomegalovirus exposure and HLA in healthy donors. Study details: The study's early data release held 75 million to 95 million unique TCRs from HLA-typed donors.

General study findings and limits: The number of N-insertions in an Asian-associated ancestry cluster was reportedly below the roughly 660-donor mean in a later analysis.

The PCR made use of 60 Vbeta and 13 Jbeta primers. Only in-frame clones appear in the TCRdb table, and some are missing; sequencing was by immunoSEQ multiplex PCR. The sample includes fewer than 250,000 clones, around 80% seen only once; the top ten take 0.2% to 0.25%. The receptor comes from a girl aged 2 to 10 in good health and CMV-seronegative. Sample: PBMCs. The chain employs TRBV30 and TRBJ2-5, with a possible D match to TRBD1 (8 bases). The CDR3 DNA sequence: TGTGCCTGGAATAGGAACAGGGGGGGAGAGACCCAGTACTTC. It encodes CAWNRNRGGETQYF. The variable domain in full, with the rest retrieved from reference TRBV30 and TRBJ2-5, is SQTIHQWPATLVQPVGSPLSLECTVEGTSNPNLYWYRQAAGRGLQLLFYSVGIGQISSEVPQNLSASRPQDRQFILSSKKLLLSDSGFYLCAWNRNRGGETQYFGPGTRLLVL.